The present TCR beta chain was sequenced within a study of T cells in Graves' hyperthyroidism and ophthalmopathy. Any patient presenting with uncontrolled infection, other autoimmune disease, pregnancy or lactation was left out. TCR beta CDR3 regions were amplified from RNA. A set of HTBI primers served as the primers for a first-round RT-PCR of the TCR CDR3. TCRdb called the multiplex PCR reads again in MiXCR, with one record for every CDR3 protein. This table has hundreds of thousands of distinct CDR3 sequences, roughly a sixth appearing once. V gave up 0 bases and J gave up 2 bases, with 11 bases separating them. This CDR3 has 14 residues. From germline, CDR1 is DFQATT and CDR2 SNEGSKA (reference sequence).

Sequenced material: blood. V is TRBV20-1 and J is TRBJ2-7; D unclear. This TCR derives from a woman aged 45-65 years with Graves' hyperthyroidism that later progressed to Graves' ophthalmopathy. The CDR3 loop reads CSARDLYRAYEQYF. The CDR3 nucleotides read TGCAGTGCTAGAGATCTGTACAGAGCCTACGAGCAGTACTTC.